This passage covers 29 T cell receptor beta chains from one sample sequenced in a study of CD8+ T cells in alopecia areata (dated by TCRdb to 2016 to 2019). The time point label corresponds to: around 26 weeks on oral tofacitinib. Read against the paper, the sample's treatment or condition label means: oral pan-JAK inhibitor, 5-10 mg twice daily. Receptor amplification or capture employed the immunoSEQ multiplex PCR assay. For TCR sequencing, RNA was extracted from every sample and reverse transcribed into cDNA to serve as template. The source is immuneACCESS, and TCRdb retained only in-frame sequences with V and J called. Part of the clones is not carried over; for the studies checked, unresolved V genes explain less than half of this, and the remainder is unexplained. The sample data list around 110,000 clones, and 84% of these were observed just once. The top ten clonotypes cover about 24% of the sample.

Source: CD8+ T cells sorted from blood, taken at week 24, from a patient treated with tofacitinib. The receptors shown here come from a human donor with alopecia areata.

The chain couples TRBV7-2 to TRBJ2-7, with D maybe TRBD1 (5 bases). This CDR3 region has 14 residues. V was shortened by 6 bases and J by 5 bases, with 17 bases between the two germline ends. CDR1 is SGHTA and CDR2 is FQGNSA in the germline V gene. This CDR3 is CASRPTTGSHEQYF. The CDR3 DNA reads TGTGCCAGCAGACCTACCACAGGATCCCACGAGCAGTACTTC. Drawing the rest from reference TRBV7-2 and TRBJ2-7, the complete variable domain is GAGVSQSPSNKVTEKGKDVELRCDPISGHTALYWYRQSLGQGLEFLIYFQGNSAPDKSGLPSDRFSAERTGGSVSTLTIQRTQQEDSAVYLCASRPTTGSHEQYFGPGTRLTVT.

This clone was observed a single time. The chain employs TRBV4-2 and TRBJ1-5; D might be TRBD1 (5 bases). V was pared by 0 bases and J by 4 bases, with 10 bases between. The CDR3 sequence is 15 residues long. Germline CDR1 reads LGHNA; CDR2 reads YNFKEQ. CDR3: CASSQDGADNQPQHF. In nucleotides, the CDR3 is TGTGCCAGCAGCCAAGATGGGGCAGATAATCAGCCCCAGCATTTT.

This clone appeared a single time. Sequence at one end of the junction differs from germline and may be a read error. The chain is built from TRBV4-1 and TRBJ2-5; 15 nucleotides align to TRBD2. The CDR3 length is 15 residues. CDR1 is MGHRA and CDR2 is YSYEKL in the germline V gene. The CDR3 sequence: CASSQDRTSGGANDF. DNA of the CDR3: TGCGCCAGCAGCCAAGATAGGACTAGCGGGGGGGCAAACGACTTC.

The V gene is TRBV29-1, the J gene TRBJ1-2; no clear D. CDR1 SQVTM and CDR2 ANQGSEA come from the germline V gene. V lost 4 bases and J lost 6, with 9 bases in between. The length of the CDR3 is 11 residues. The CDR3 reads CSVAVGNGYTF. As DNA, the CDR3 is TGCAGCGTTGCGGTAGGAAATGGCTACACCTTC.

V is TRBV7-8 and J is TRBJ1-5; tentatively, D is TRBD1 (5 bases). This CDR3 has 13 residues. Per the germline V gene, CDR1 is SGHVS and CDR2 is FQNEAQ. The V end was cut by 10 bases, the J end by 2 bases, with 12 bases between. In DNA form, the CDR3 reads TGTGCCACTAGGGGCGGGGGCAATCAGCCCCAGCATTTT. This encodes CATRGGGNQPQHF.

The V call is TRBV30, the J call TRBJ2-7; D is possibly TRBD1 (5 bases). The V end was cut by 4 bases, the J end by 2 bases, with 9 bases between. The V gene's germline CDR1 is GTSNPN and CDR2 SVGIG (reference sequence). The CDR3 consists of 12 residues. The CDR3: CAWKGDAYEQYF. CDR3 nucleotides: TGTGCCTGGAAAGGGGATGCCTACGAGCAGTACTTC.

This clone has more than one count but fewer than ten. The genes are TRBV6-6 and TRBJ2-1; TRBD2 might be the D (5 bases). The CDR3 loop spans 16 amino acids. Trimming cost V 6 bases and J 5 bases, with 20 bases left between them. Germline assignment: CDR1 MNHNY and CDR2 SVGAGI (reference sequence). The CDR3, as DNA: TGTGCCAGCAGAACCGGGAAGGCCCCCTTAAACAATGAGCAGTTCTTC. Translating it yields CASRTGKAPLNNEQFF.

J is TRBJ2-1 and V is TRBV7-9, with 10 positions matching TRBD2. The CDR3 is 15 residues long. CDR1 and CDR2 (germline): SEHNR, FQNEAQ (reference sequence). Trimming took 4 bases from V and 7 from J; bases not matched to a gene: 7. The DNA for the CDR3 is TGTGCCAGCAGCTCCCAGCGGGGGGGAGAAAATGAGCAGTTCTTC. This codes for CASSSQRGGENEQFF.

V and J are TRBV5-6 and TRBJ2-5, with 7 bases that match TRBD1. Germline CDR1 reads SGHDT; CDR2 reads YYEEEE. Trimming took 4 bases from V and 4 from J; bases not matched to a gene: 10. CDR3 length: 15 amino acids. For the CDR3, the DNA is TGTGCCAGCAGCCGCGCTCCGGGACAGAGAGAGACCCAGTACTTC. This sequence encodes CASSRAPGQRETQYF. Supplemented by reference TRBV5-6 and TRBJ2-5, the full variable domain reads DAGVTQSPTHLIKTRGQQVTLRCSPKSGHDTVSWYQQALGQGPQFIFQYYEEEERQRGNFPDRFSGHQFPNYSSELNVNALLLGDSALYLCASSRAPGQRETQYFGPGTRLLVL.

This chain joins TRBV30 and TRBJ2-1; 14 bases are a match to TRBD2. In germline, CDR1 is GTSNPN, CDR2 SVGIG (reference sequence). There are 19 residues in the CDR3. V was clipped by 7 bases and J by 0 bases; unmatched bases: 14. The CDR3 is CASAGTSGGLVGSYNEQFF. The DNA for the CDR3 is TGTGCCTCTGCCGGGACTAGCGGGGGCCTAGTGGGCTCCTACAATGAGCAGTTCTTC.

CDR3 DNA sequence: TGTGCCAGCAGCTTGGTAATAGGGGGTTCCGATTCCAATGAGCAGTTCTTC. Amino acids: CASSLVIGGSDSNEQFF. V gene TRBV5-6 combines with J gene TRBJ2-1, with D possibly matching TRBD1 (6 bases). V was clipped by 0 bases and J by 6 bases, with 19 bases between them. CDR1 SGHDT and CDR2 YYEEEE come from the germline V gene. The CDR3 totals 17 residues. Based on the CDR3 plus reference TRBV5-6 and TRBJ2-1, the full variable domain is DAGVTQSPTHLIKTRGQQVTLRCSPKSGHDTVSWYQQALGQGPQFIFQYYEEEERQRGNFPDRFSGHQFPNYSSELNVNALLLGDSALYLCASSLVIGGSDSNEQFFGPGTRLTVL.

The chain employs TRBV7-2 and TRBJ1-5, with 7 bases matching TRBD1. This CDR3 spans 14 amino acids. Germline-derived CDR1 and CDR2 are SGHTA and FQGNSA. The ends lost 5 bases at V and 3 bases at J; junction bases unmatched: 4. The CDR3 DNA sequence: TGTGCCAGCAGCCCCGGACAGGTCAATCAGCCCCAGCATTTT. As protein: CASSPGQVNQPQHF.

The genes are TRBV5-4 and TRBJ2-1; the D is unclear. The CDR3 sequence is 15 residues long. Germline loops: CDR1 SGHNT, CDR2 YYREEE (reference sequence). V was clipped by 0 bases and J by 13 bases, with 20 bases between them. Written as DNA, the CDR3 is TGTGCCAGCAGCTTGGTAGGATCGTTTTTGGTCGGTCAGTTCTTC. Protein sequence: CASSLVGSFLVGQFF.

Comments on this clone: A read error may account for a junction end that differs from germline. This chain joins TRBV5-4 and TRBJ2-7, with D perhaps matching TRBD1 (5 bases). Germline lookup yields CDR1 SGHNT and CDR2 YYREEE (reference sequence). This CDR3 comprises 13 residues. The CDR3 sequence is CASSSDSSYGQYF. CDR3 coding DNA: TGTGCCAGCAGCTCCGACAGCTCCTACGGGCAGTACTTC.

The chain links TRBV6-4 to TRBJ2-3; D unresolved. Germline V gives CDR1 MRHNA, CDR2 SNTAGT. The CDR3 spans 15 residues. V dropped 2 bases and J dropped 0 bases, with 9 bases sitting between them. CDR3 nucleotides: TGTGCCAGCAGTGACGAGGCAGCTAGCACAGATACGCAGTATTTT. It encodes CASSDEAASTDTQYF.

The V call is TRBV27, the J call TRBJ1-1; 7 positions agree with TRBD1. The CDR3 length is 15 residues. The ends lost 4 bases at V and 0 bases at J; junction bases unmatched: 5. Germline lookup yields CDR1 MNHEY and CDR2 SMNVEV (reference sequence). The CDR3 DNA reads as TGTGCCAGCAGTTCGGGACAGAGGTTGAACACTGAAGCTTTCTTT. Translated: CASSSGQRLNTEAFF.

This sequence joins TRBV4-1 and TRBJ1-6; D unclear. V lost 1 base and J lost 7, with 14 bases in between. CDR3 size: 16 residues. Germline CDR1 is MGHRA and CDR2 is YSYEKL. This CDR3 reads CASSQVLVDLNSPLHF. Written as DNA, the CDR3 is TGCGCCAGCAGCCAAGTATTAGTCGACCTAAATTCACCCCTCCACTTT.

This rearrangement joins TRBV27 to TRBJ1-1, with 8 nucleotides matching TRBD1. V dropped 6 bases and J dropped 1; count of bases not matched to a gene: 4. CDR1 and CDR2 from the germline V gene are MNHEY and SMNVEV (reference sequence). The CDR3 is 14 amino acids. The CDR3 coding sequence is TGTGCCAGCAGGAGAGACAGGGGGAACACTGAAGCTTTCTTT. Protein: CASRRDRGNTEAFF.

The chain is built from TRBV6-5 and TRBJ2-7; D is undetermined. The germline gives CDR1 MNHEY, CDR2 SVGAGI. The CDR3 totals 14 residues. The germline V and J ends were trimmed by 5 bases and 0 bases, with 11 bases remaining between them. CDR3 nucleotides: TGTGCCAGCAGTGAAGTGGGGAACTCCTACGAGCAGTACTTC. This sequence encodes CASSEVGNSYEQYF.

The chain combines TRBV7-6 with TRBJ1-2; D might be TRBD1 (6 bases). Germline lookup yields CDR1 SGHVS and CDR2 FNYEAQ. The CDR3 sequence is 15 residues long. V was cut by 1 base and J by 4 bases, with 13 bases left in between. In nucleotides, the CDR3 is TGTGCCAGCAGCTTAGAGGCAAAGGGGGGCTATGGCTACACCTTC. Protein product: CASSLEAKGGYGYTF.

The V call is TRBV7-9, the J call TRBJ2-7; 9 nucleotides line up with TRBD2. The CDR3 contains 15 residues. J was trimmed by 4 bases and V by 5 bases; bases with no gene match: 9. Per the germline V gene, CDR1 is SEHNR and CDR2 is FQNEAQ (reference sequence). The DNA of the CDR3 is TGTGCCAGCAGCCCCCCCGCTAGCGGGGCATACGAGCAGTACTTC. Its translation is CASSPPASGAYEQYF.

The chain links TRBV5-1 to TRBJ2-7, with 10 positions matching TRBD1. This CDR3 is 17 amino acids long. The germline CDR1 and CDR2 sequences are SGHRS and YFSETQ. J gave up 3 bases and V 1 base, and 10 bases lay outside the gene matches. The CDR3 is CASSLLGQGLHHYEQYF. CDR3 DNA sequence: TGCGCCAGCAGCTTGCTGGGACAGGGGCTACATCACTACGAGCAGTACTTC.

Turning to this clone: This sample includes further DNA sequences coding for the same CDR3. The chain has TRBV29-1 and TRBJ2-7; D may be TRBD2 (5 bases). This CDR3 is 11 amino acids long. Deletions cut 6 bases from V and 2 bases from J, with 8 bases between. CDR1 and CDR2 (germline): SQVTM, ANQGSEA. CDR3 bases: TGCAGCGTCACGGGGACCTACGAGCAGTACTTC. Its protein product is CSVTGTYEQYF.

CDR3 protein: CSVERGDYQETQYF. CDR3 coding DNA: TGCAGCGTTGAACGGGGAGACTACCAAGAGACCCAGTACTTC. The chain is built from TRBV29-1 and TRBJ2-5, with D perhaps TRBD2 (5 bases). Germline CDR1 is SQVTM and CDR2 is ANQGSEA. CDR3 length equals 14 residues. V lost 2 bases and J 0 bases, leaving 10 bases between the germline ends.

The V and J genes are TRBV5-1 and TRBJ1-1; D unresolved. The length of the CDR3 is 14 residues. Germline CDR1 and CDR2: SGHRS and YFSETQ. V was trimmed by 3 bases and J by 3 bases, leaving 12 bases between them. CDR3 region: CASSYRTLDTEAFF. CDR3 DNA: TGCGCCAGCAGCTACCGGACGCTGGACACTGAAGCTTTCTTT.

The chain has TRBV29-1 and TRBJ1-3, with TRBD1 matching over 7 bases. Germline V gene lookup returns CDR1 SQVTM and CDR2 ANQGSEA. This CDR3 region has 15 residues. V trimming: 7 bases; J trimming: 0 bases; junction bases outside the gene matches: 9. The DNA for the CDR3 is TGCAGCGCCTTGACAGGGATGGCCTCTGGAAACACCATATATTTT. It specifies CSALTGMASGNTIYF.

The gene calls are TRBV13 and TRBJ2-7; 8 bases are a match to TRBD2. CDR1 PRHDT and CDR2 FYEKMQ come from the germline V gene (reference sequence). V trimming: 3 bases; J trimming: 0 bases; junction bases outside the gene matches: 1. This CDR3 contains 14 residues. CDR3 sequence reads: CASSFSGNSYEQYF. CDR3 sequence (DNA): TGTGCCAGCAGCTTTAGCGGGAACTCCTACGAGCAGTACTTC.

The V gene is TRBV29-1, the J gene TRBJ1-1; the D is unclear. The CDR3 is 13 amino acids. CDR1 and CDR2 (germline): SQVTM, ANQGSEA. V was clipped by 6 bases and J by 0 bases, with 11 bases between them. The CDR3 spells CSVQYAMNTEAFF. CDR3 bases: TGCAGCGTACAGTACGCTATGAACACTGAAGCTTTCTTT.

The rearrangement links TRBV7-2 to TRBJ2-7; no definite D call. The germline V and J ends were trimmed by 1 base and 0 bases, with 13 bases remaining between them. Germline V gene data show CDR1 as SGHTA and CDR2 as FQGNSA. This CDR3 comprises 16 residues. The CDR3 loop reads CASSLEALGGSYEQYF. As DNA, the CDR3 is TGTGCCAGCAGCTTAGAGGCCCTTGGTGGCTCCTACGAGCAGTACTTC.